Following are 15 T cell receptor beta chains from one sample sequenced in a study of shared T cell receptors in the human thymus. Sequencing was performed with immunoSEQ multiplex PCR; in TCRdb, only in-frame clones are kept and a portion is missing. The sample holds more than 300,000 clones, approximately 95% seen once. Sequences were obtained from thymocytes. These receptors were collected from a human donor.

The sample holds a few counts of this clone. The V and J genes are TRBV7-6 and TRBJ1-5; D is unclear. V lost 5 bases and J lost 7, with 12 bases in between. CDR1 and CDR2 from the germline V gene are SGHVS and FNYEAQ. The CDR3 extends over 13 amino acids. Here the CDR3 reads CASSKNSGQPQHF. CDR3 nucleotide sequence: TGTGCCAGCAGCAAGAACTCGGGCCAGCCCCAGCATTTT. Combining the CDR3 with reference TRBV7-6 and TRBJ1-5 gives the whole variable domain GAGVSQSPRYKVTKRGQDVALRCDPISGHVSLYWYRQALGQGPEFLTYFNYEAQQDKSGLPNDRFSAERPEGSISTLTIQRTEQRDSAMYRCASSKNSGQPQHFGDGTRLSIL.

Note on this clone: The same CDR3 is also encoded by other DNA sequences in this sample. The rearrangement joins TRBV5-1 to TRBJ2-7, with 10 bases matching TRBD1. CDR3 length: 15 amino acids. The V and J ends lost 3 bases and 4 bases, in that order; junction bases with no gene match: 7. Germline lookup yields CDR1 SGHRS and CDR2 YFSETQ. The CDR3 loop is CASSSGQGPYYEQYF. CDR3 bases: TGCGCCAGCAGCTCGGGACAGGGGCCCTATTACGAGCAGTACTTC.

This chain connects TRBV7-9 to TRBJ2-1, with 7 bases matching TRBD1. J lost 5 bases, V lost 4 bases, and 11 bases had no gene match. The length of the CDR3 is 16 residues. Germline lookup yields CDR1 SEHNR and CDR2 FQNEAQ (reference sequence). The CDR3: CASSSPPGQTHNEQFF. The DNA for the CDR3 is TGTGCCAGCAGCTCCCCCCCGGGACAGACCCACAATGAGCAGTTCTTC.

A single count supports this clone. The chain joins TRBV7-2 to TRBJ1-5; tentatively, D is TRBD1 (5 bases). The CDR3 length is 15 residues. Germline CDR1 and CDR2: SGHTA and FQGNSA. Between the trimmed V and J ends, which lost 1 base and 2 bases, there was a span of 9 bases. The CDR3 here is CASSLGRAGNQPQHF. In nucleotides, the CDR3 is TGTGCCAGCAGCTTAGGCAGGGCCGGCAATCAGCCCCAGCATTTT.

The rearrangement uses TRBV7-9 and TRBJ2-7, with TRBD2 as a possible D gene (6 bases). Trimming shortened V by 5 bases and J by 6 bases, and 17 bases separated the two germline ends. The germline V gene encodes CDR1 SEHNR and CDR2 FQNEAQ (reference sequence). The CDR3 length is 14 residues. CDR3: CASSSGGILTEQYF. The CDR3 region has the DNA TGTGCCAGCAGCAGTGGAGGGATTTTAACCGAGCAGTACTTC.

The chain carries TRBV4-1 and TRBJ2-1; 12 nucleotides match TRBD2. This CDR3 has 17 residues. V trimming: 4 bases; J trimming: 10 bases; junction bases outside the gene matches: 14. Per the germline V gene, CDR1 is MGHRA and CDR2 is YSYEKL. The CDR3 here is CASSRLLPGLAGGEQFF. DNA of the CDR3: TGCGCCAGCAGCCGCCTACTACCGGGACTAGCGGGTGGGGAGCAGTTCTTC.

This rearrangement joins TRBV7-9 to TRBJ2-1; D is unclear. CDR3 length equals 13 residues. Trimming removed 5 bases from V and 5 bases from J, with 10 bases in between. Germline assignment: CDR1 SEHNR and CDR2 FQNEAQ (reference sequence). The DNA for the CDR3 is TGTGCCAGCAGCGCCACATCCCACAATGAGCAGTTCTTC. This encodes CASSATSHNEQFF.

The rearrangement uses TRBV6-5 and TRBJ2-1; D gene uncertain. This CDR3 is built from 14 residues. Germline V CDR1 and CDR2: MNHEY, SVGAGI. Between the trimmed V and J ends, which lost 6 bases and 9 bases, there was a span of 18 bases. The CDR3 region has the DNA TGTGCCAGCAGGAACCATTGGGCATGCGGTGAGCAGTTCTTC. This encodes CASRNHWACGEQFF.

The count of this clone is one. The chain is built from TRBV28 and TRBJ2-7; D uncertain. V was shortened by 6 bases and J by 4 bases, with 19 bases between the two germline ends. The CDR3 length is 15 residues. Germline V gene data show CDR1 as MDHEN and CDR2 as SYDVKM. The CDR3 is CASSLVPTNRYEQYF. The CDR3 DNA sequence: TGTGCCAGCAGCCTGGTACCCACAAATCGGTACGAGCAGTACTTC.

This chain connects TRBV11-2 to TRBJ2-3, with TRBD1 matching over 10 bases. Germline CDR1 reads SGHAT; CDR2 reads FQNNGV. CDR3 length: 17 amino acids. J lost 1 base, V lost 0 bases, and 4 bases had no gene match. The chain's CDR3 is CASSLDPGTGGTDTQYF. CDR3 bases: TGTGCCAGCAGCTTAGATCCCGGGACAGGGGGCACAGATACGCAGTATTTT.

For the CDR3, the DNA is TGTGCTTGTTGGGAGGGCACTGAAGCTTTCTTT. Amino acids: CACWEGTEAFF. The chain recombines TRBV11-2 with TRBJ1-1; no clear D gene. This CDR3 spans 11 amino acids. Germline CDR1 SGHAT, CDR2 FQNNGV. The full variable domain, in which reference TRBV11-2 and TRBJ1-1 provide the parts outside the CDR3, is EAGVAQSPRYKIIEKRQSVAFWCNPISGHATLYWYQQILGQGPKLLIQFQNNGVVDDSQLPKDRFSAERLKGVDSTLKIQPAKLEDSAVYLCACWEGTEAFFGQGTRLTVV.

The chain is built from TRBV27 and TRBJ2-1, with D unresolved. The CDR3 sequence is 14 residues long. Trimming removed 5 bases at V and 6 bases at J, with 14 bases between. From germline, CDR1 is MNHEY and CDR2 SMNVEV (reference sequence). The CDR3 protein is CASSPRALANEQFF. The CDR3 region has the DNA TGTGCCAGCAGTCCCCGCGCCCTCGCCAATGAGCAGTTCTTC.

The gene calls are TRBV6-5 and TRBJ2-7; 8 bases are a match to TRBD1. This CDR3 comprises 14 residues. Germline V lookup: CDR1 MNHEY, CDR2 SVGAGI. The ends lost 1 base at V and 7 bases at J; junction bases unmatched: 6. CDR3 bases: TGTGCCAGCAGTTACTGGGCAGGGGGCAGAGAGCAGTACTTC. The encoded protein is CASSYWAGGREQYF.

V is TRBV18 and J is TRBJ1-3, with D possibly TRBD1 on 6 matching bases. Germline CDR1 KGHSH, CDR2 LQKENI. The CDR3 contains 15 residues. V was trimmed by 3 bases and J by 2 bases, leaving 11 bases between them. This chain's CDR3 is CASSPIGGPGNTIYF. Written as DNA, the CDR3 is TGTGCCAGCTCACCCATAGGGGGGCCTGGAAACACCATATATTTT.

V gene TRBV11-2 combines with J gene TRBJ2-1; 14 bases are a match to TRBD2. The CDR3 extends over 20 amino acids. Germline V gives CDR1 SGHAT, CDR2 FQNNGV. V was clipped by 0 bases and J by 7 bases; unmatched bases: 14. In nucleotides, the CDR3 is TGTGCCAGCAGCTTAGAGGGGACTAGCGGGAGAAAAATGGGGCGGAATGAGCAGTTCTTC. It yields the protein CASSLEGTSGRKMGRNEQFF.